This T cell receptor beta chain was recovered during a study of Ad26.COV2.S vaccination and SARS-CoV-2 variants (TCRdb year 2021). General notes on the study: Vaccine-arm donors were drawn from COV1001, a multicentre, randomized, double-blind, placebo-controlled phase I-IIa trial of Ad26.COV2.S in healthy adults. Ad26.COV2.S was administered intramuscularly at 5 x 10^10 or 1 x 10^11 viral particles, either as a single shot or as two shots given 56 days apart. The specificity and breadth of SARS-CoV-2-reactive T cell receptors after Ad26.COV2.S vaccination were assessed by TCRbeta repertoire sequencing. The TCR-sequenced set comprised about 32 samples: around 20 Ad26.COV2.S vaccine recipients, 5 placebo recipients and 8 SARS-CoV-2 convalescent individuals. Participants in the trial were split at random into five groups of five each, receiving low-dose or high-dose Ad26.COV2.S once or twice, or else placebo on both occasions. Throughout the experiments and outcome assessment, investigators stayed blinded to trial group allocation.

TCRbeta CDR3 regions were sequenced with the immunoSEQ Assay. After extraction, genomic DNA underwent amplification by bias-controlled multiplex PCR, followed by high-throughput sequencing. On the study's bioinformatics: To quantify the absolute abundance of every unique TCRbeta CDR3 region, sequences were collapsed and filtered. T cell fraction was estimated by normalization of TCRbeta template counts to usable DNA, with usable DNA being measured through amplification of reference genes present in all nucleated cells. Repertoire TCRs were annotated as SARS-CoV-2-specific by exact matching of V gene, CDR3 amino acid sequence and J gene to a known reactive TCR set. The reference SARS-CoV-2 TCR set was derived from MIRA and filtered for enrichment in COVID-19-positive ImmuneCODE repertoires, a step that removed public or cross-reactive TCRs. Using the MIRA antigens, annotated TCRs were further analysed by specific ORF or by position within an ORF. Breadth was defined as the number of annotated unique rearrangements divided by the total number of unique productive rearrangements, and depth was defined as the summed frequency of the annotated unique rearrangements. Two-sided Wilcoxon rank-sum tests were used to compare TCR breadth between groups. Not all clones reach the TCRdb copy of this immuneACCESS table, which keeps in-frame sequences only. Checked studies attribute under half of the gap to unresolved V genes and leave the rest unexplained. V, J and clone size were drawn from that table, and D and trimming were deduced from the DNA. Recorded for this sample are approximately 300,000 clones; around 85% of them occurred a single time. The ten most abundant clones make up 2.1% of the sample.

This specimen's treatment or condition label, per the study, means: some 20 received Ad26.COV2.S at low or high dose, single or two shots; about five received placebo; per-sample allocation not given. Repertoires of vaccine and placebo recipients were sequenced from samples taken on day 63 after the first injection. Between 29 July and 7 August 2020, Cohort 1b enrolled approximately 26 adults aged 18-55 years at one site in Boston, USA. Ad26.COV2.S was a replication-incompetent adenovirus type 26 vector expressing a prefusion-stabilized SARS-CoV-2 spike protein from the original Wuhan strain. Overall study outcomes, separate from this receptor: The study lacked the statistical power to compare responses across vaccine doses or regimens. Comparable non-spike TCR breadth was observed between vaccine and placebo recipients, consistent with only spike being contained in the vaccine. Substantial breadth of spike-specific CD8+ and CD4+ T cell responses was reported after vaccination. It was noted by the authors that total T cell responses may have been underestimated by the TCR breadth and depth analyses. Compared with placebo recipients, Ad26.COV2.S recipients showed higher spike-specific TCR breadth (P = 0.0014).

A distance of 8 bases separates the germline ends of V and J, which lose 4 bases and 3 bases respectively. CDR1 and CDR2 were assigned from the germline V gene as SGHRS and YFSETQ. Taken from cysteine to phenylalanine, the CDR3 has 12 residues. Only the CDR3 region is kept as DNA, spanning 36 bases read in frame from base 1. In regard to this clone: The clone's antigen remains unknown. No qualities accompany the bases; no much larger clone lies one base away.

This receptor chain uses TRBV5-1 and TRBJ2-7; too little of a D gene remains to name it. The source was peripheral blood, collected in a trial of Ad26.COV2.S vaccine versus placebo. The origin of this receptor is a person aged 18-60 years who received the Ad26.COV2.S COVID-19 vaccine or a placebo. The DNA reads TGCGCCAGCAGCAAGGACCTCTACGAGCAGTACTTC. It translates as CASSKDLYEQYF.